This T cell receptor (beta chain) stems from a study of long-term antiretroviral therapy in people with HIV. Study observations and caveats: The clones with expansion before ART were dominant in the repertoire at all time points. Relative to transplant donor controls, diversity remained lower despite increasing after ART.

The CDR3 has 14 amino acids. V lost 8 bases to trimming and J lost 7 bases; unmatched junction nucleotides: 10. Looked up from germline, CDR1 is ENHRY and CDR2 is SYGVKD. The assay, immunoSEQ v3.0, was run at survey level. The assay was immunoSEQ multiplex PCR, and TCRdb's table has in-frame clones only and misses some. Here the sample spans about 24,000 clones, 85% to 95% being singletons. A remark on this clone: Its cognate antigen is unknown.

Every donor had one or more pre-ART and two or more post-ART PBMC samples. This receptor was obtained from a woman aged 45-65 years with HIV. Material: unsorted PBMCs, obtained almost 5 years after starting antiretroviral therapy. The chain recombines TRBV10-3 with TRBJ1-5; 8 nucleotides align to TRBD1. The CDR3 loop reads CAISGQGLEQPQHF. The CDR3 DNA follows: TGTGCCATCTCCGGACAGGGTTTGGAGCAGCCCCAGCATTTT.